This TCR beta chain was observed in a study of control samples from healthy donors and cancer patients. CDR1 is SNHLY and CDR2 is FYNNEI in the germline V gene. The CDR3 runs 14 residues. J was trimmed by 5 bases and V by 5 bases; bases with no gene match: 3. Measured with immunoSEQ multiplex PCR; TCRdb has only the in-frame clones, and not every one. Of around 120,000 clones listed, more than 75% were seen once; the top ten hold 2.9%. This receptor was obtained from a man between 60 and 75 years old in good health. The chain employs TRBV2 and TRBJ1-4; TRBD1 matches 9 bases. Sequenced: blood. The CDR3 nucleotides are TGTGCCAGCAGTTCCGGGACAGGGAATGAAAAACTGTTTTTT. Its protein is CASSSGTGNEKLFF.